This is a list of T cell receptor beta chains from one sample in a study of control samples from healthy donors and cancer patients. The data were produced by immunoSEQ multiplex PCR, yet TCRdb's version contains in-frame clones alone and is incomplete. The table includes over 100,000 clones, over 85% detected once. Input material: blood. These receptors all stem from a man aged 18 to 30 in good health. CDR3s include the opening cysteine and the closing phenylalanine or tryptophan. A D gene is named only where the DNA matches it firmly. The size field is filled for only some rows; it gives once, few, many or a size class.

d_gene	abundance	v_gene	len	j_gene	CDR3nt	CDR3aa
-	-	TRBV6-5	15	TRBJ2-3	TGTGCCAGCAGTTACACGGCAGCTAGCACAGATACGCAGTATTTT	CASSYTAASTDTQYF
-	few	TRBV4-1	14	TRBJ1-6	TGCGCCAGCAGCCAAGAGAACAGCCATTCACCCCTCCACTTT	CASSQENSHSPLHF
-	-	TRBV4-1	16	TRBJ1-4	TGCGCCAGCAGCCAAGCCACCGGGACAACCCTTGGAAAACTGTTTTTT	CASSQATGTTLGKLFF
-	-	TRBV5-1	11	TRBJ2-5	TGCGCCAGCAGCTTGTTAGGGACCCAGTACTTC	CASSLLGTQYF
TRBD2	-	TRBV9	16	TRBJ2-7	TGTGCCAGCAGCGTAGGACTAGCGGGGGCCCTGTACGAGCAGTACTTC	CASSVGLAGALYEQYF
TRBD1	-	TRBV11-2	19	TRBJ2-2	TGTGCCAGCAGCTTAGGCGACTATAGGACAGGGACAGACACCGGGGAGCTGTTTTTT	CASSLGDYRTGTDTGELFF
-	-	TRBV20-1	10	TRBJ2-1	TGCAGTGCCCTCAACAATGAGCAGTTCTTC	CSALNNEQFF
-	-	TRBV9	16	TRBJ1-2	TGTGCCAGCAGCCCAGGAGGGGACGGTGGATTCTATGGCTACACCTTC	CASSPGGDGGFYGYTF
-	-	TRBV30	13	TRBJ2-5	TGTGCGATCGGCGGGATACCACAAGAGACCCAGTACTTC	CAIGGIPQETQYF
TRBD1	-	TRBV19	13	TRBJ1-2	TGTGCCTCGCGACAGGGGGCTTCCCATGGCTACACCTTC	CASRQGASHGYTF
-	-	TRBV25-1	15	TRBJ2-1	TGTGCCAGCAGTGCTGGGAGGGGGGGCACGGATGAGCAGTTCTTC	CASSAGRGGTDEQFF
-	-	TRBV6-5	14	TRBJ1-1	TGTGCCAGCAGGGGCGGGTGGACGAACACTGAAGCTTTCTTT	CASRGGWTNTEAFF
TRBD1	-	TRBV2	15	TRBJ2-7	TGTGCCAGCAGTGAAGGACCCGGGACAGGGTACGAGCAGTACTTC	CASSEGPGTGYEQYF
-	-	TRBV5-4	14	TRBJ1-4	TGTGCCAGCAGCTTGGGCACAAGCGGGGAAAAACTGTTTTTT	CASSLGTSGEKLFF
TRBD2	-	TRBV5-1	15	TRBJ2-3	TGCGCCAGCAGCTTGTCAGCGGGGGGGGCAAATACGCAGTATTTT	CASSLSAGGANTQYF
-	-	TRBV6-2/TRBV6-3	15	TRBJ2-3	TGTGCCAGCAGTTACCGGGGGACTGGTGCAGATACGCAGTATTTT	CASSYRGTGADTQYF
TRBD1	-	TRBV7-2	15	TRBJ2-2	TGTGCCAGCAGCACCCGGACAGGGATCACCGGGGAGCTGTTTTTT	CASSTRTGITGELFF
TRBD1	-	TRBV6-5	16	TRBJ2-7	TGTGCCAGCAGTTACTCGATAGGCAGGGGGTCCTACGAGCAGTACTTC	CASSYSIGRGSYEQYF
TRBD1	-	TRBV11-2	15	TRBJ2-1	TGTGCCAGCAGCTTAGGGACAGGCGGATACAATGAGCAGTTCTTC	CASSLGTGGYNEQFF
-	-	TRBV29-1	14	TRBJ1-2	TGCAGCGTTGAGGGAAGGACGGAGAACTATGGCTACACCTTC	CSVEGRTENYGYTF
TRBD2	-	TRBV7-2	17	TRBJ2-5	TGTGCCAGCAGCTTCATTCTCCTAGCGGGGGGACAAGAGACCCAGTACTTC	CASSFILLAGGQETQYF
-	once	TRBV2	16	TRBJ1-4	TGTGCCAGCAGTGAAGTGAGGTACTCAACTAATGAAAAACTGTTTTTT	CASSEVRYSTNEKLFF
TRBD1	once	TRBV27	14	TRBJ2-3	TGTGCCAGCAGTGTCGGACAGGGTAAAGATACGCAGTATTTT	CASSVGQGKDTQYF
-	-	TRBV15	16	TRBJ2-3	TGTGCCACCAGCAGGGTCCCGGCAGGTAGCACAGATACGCAGTATTTT	CATSRVPAGSTDTQYF
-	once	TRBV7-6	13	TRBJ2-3	TGTGCCAGCAGCTTATCGATGGGTAATACGCAGTATTTT	CASSLSMGNTQYF